This TCR beta chain was identified in a study of beta chain features in type 1 diabetes. Study conclusions and caveats: Across all four CD4+ subsets, people with type 1 diabetes showed modestly shorter TCRB CDR3s. For type 1 diabetes patients, VDJ junctions showed fewer insertions and more deletions. Shorter templates may be favored by PCR, equally so in patients and controls.

Populations isolated by sorting all had purity greater than 95%. Note on this clone: Its antigen remains unidentified.

Expressed TCRB transcripts were sequenced after all isolated RNA was converted to cDNA. Only in-frame clones appear in the TCRdb table, and some are missing; sequencing was by immunoSEQ multiplex PCR. The table has under 350,000 clones, around 25% seen once. The V end lost 0 bases, the J end lost 1 base, and 10 bases lay between the germline ends. The CDR3 is 15 amino acids. Germline values: CDR1 SGDLS, CDR2 YYNGEE. V and J are TRBV9 and TRBJ1-2; D is perhaps TRBD1 (6 bases). Sequenced sample: naive CD4+ T cells from blood. This receptor was obtained from a woman aged 25 to 45 with type 1 diabetes. The CDR3: CASSVGPGDNYGYTF. The CDR3 DNA follows: TGTGCCAGCAGCGTAGGACCAGGGGATAACTATGGCTACACCTTC.